This T cell receptor beta chain originates from a study of T-cell memory formation after mild COVID-19. Across the whole study: Largely donor-specific TCR clusters were found.

There are a few counts of this clonotype. V was pared by 7 bases and J by 0 bases, with 16 bases between. This CDR3 is built from 16 residues. Germline CDR1 is MNHNS and CDR2 is SASEGT. Each CDR3 protein is one row after TCRdb ran MiXCR on the 5' RACE reads. There are about 410,000 distinct CDR3 sequences in the sample; about a quarter occur only once, and 10% to 15% lies in the top ten. This chain connects TRBV6-1 to TRBJ1-5; D is undetermined. Sequenced: PBMCs or a T cell subset sorted from them (not recorded which). This clonotype originated in an adult woman who had mild COVID-19 (a few samples of this study predate the infection). Cell type and time point are not known. The DNA of the CDR3 is TGTGCCAGCATGGGAGTCAGCACATATAGCAATCAGCCCCAGCATTTT. Its protein is CASMGVSTYSNQPQHF.